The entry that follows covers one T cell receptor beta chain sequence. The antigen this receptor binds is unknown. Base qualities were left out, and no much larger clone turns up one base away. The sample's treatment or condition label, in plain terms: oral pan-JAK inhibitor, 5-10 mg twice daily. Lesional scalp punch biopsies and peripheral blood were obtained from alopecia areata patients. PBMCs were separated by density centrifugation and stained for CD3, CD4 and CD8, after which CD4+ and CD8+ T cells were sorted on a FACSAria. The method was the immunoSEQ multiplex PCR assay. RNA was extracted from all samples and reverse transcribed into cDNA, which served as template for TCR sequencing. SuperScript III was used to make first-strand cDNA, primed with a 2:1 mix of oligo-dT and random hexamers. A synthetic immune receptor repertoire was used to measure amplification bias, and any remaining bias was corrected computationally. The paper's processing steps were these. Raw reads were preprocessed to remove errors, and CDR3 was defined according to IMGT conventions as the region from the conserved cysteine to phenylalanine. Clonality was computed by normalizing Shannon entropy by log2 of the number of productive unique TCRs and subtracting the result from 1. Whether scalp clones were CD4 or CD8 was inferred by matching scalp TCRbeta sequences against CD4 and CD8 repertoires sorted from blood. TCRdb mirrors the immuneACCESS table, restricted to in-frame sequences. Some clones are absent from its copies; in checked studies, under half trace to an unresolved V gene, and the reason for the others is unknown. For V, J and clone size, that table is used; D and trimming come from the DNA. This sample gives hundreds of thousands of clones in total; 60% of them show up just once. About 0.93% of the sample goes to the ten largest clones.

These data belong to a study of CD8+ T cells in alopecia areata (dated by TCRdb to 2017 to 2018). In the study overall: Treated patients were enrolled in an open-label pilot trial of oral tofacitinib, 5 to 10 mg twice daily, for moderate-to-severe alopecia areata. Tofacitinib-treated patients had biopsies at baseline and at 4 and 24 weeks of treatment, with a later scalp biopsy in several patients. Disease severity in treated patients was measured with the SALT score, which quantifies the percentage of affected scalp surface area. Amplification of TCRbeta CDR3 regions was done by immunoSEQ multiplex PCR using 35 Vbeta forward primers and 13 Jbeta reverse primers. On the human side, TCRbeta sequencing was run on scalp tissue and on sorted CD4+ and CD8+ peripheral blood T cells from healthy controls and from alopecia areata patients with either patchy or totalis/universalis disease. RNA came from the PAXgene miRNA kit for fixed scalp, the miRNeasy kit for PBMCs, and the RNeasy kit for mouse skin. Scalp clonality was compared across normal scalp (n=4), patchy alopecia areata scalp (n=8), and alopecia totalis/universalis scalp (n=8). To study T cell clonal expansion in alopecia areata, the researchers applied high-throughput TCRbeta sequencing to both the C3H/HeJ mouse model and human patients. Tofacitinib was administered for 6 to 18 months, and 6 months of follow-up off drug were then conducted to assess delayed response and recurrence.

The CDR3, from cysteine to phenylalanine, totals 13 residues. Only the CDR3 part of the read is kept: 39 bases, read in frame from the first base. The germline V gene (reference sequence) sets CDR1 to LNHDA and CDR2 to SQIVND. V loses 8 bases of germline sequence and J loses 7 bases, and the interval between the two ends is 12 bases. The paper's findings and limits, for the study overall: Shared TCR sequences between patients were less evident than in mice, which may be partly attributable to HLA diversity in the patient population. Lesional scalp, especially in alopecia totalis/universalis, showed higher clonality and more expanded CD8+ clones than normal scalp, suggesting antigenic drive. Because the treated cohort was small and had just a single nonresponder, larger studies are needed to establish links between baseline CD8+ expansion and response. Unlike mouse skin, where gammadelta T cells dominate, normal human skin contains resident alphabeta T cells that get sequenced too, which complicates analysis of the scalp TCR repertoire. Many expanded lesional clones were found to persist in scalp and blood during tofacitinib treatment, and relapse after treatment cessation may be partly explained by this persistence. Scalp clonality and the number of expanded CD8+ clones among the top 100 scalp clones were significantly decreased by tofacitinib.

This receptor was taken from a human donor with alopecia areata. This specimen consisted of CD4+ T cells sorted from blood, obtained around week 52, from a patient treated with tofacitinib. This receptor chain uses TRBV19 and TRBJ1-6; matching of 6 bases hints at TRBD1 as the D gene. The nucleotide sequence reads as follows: TGTGCCAGTGGAGACAGGCCCAATTCACCCCTCCACTTT. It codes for CASGDRPNSPLHF.